This T cell receptor (beta chain) was sequenced during a study of blood T cell repertoires in COVID-19. Looking at the study overall: Specimens from acute and convalescent COVID-19 originated in the United States, Italy and Spain.

Using immunoSEQ multiplex PCR, the repertoire was profiled, and TCRdb retains in-frame clones only, with some absent. The sample records about 150,000 clones, about 87% being singletons. Germline CDR1 LGHNA, CDR2 YNFKEQ. V lost 0 bases and J lost 2; bases outside the gene matches: 17. This CDR3 spans 20 amino acids. Sequenced material: peripheral blood. The chain links TRBV4-2 to TRBJ1-2, with TRBD1 identical over 8 bases. The source of this sequence is a man aged 55 to 70 with COVID-19, enrolled during active disease. CDR3 in amino acids: CASSQDLFGGGTGGNYGYTF. CDR3 nucleotides: TGTGCCAGCAGCCAAGATCTATTCGGAGGCGGGACAGGCGGAAACTATGGCTACACCTTC.